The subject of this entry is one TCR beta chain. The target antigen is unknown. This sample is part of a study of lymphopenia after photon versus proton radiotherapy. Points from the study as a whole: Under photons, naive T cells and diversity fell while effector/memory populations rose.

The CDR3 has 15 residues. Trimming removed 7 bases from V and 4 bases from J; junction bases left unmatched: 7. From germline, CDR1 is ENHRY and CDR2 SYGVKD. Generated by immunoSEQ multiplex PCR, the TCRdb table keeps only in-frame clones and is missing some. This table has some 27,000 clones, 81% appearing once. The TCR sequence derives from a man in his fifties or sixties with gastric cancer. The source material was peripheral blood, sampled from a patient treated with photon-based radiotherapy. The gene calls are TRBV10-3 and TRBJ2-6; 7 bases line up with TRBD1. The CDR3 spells CAITNTGAGANVLTF. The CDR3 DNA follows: TGTGCCATCACCAATACAGGGGCCGGGGCCAACGTCCTGACTTTC.